This TCR beta chain was captured in a study of shared clonotypes between healthy human individuals (dated by TCRdb to about 2020). As for the study more broadly: The cohort included three men and a couple of women between 18 and 49 years of age. For each donor, CD4 naive and CD4 memory were each given three plates, CD8 naive was given two plates, and CD8 memory was given one plate. To estimate repertoire size and how much clonotype sharing occurs between individuals, the study deeply sequenced the blood TCR repertoires of roughly 5 healthy adults. Libraries were prepared and TCR repertoires were sequenced by different laboratories using diverse techniques, in order to increase sequencing depth and limit assay-specific biases. Per donor, leukapheresis produced somewhere between about 0.94 and 10 billion PBMCs.

For the CD8 naive samples, CD45RO-negative cells were positively selected for CCR7, yielding a CD45RA+CCR7+ population from which TemRA cells were excluded. Donors were healthy HIV-negative adults with no recently reported acute infections or vaccinations. Only Caucasian adults living in Nashville, Tennessee, USA were represented among the donors. After blood collection by leukapheresis, PBMCs were isolated using Ficoll-Histopaque density gradient centrifugation and then cryopreserved in the vapor phase of liquid nitrogen. Analytical flow cytometry was used to check the purity and quantity of each magnetically sorted T cell population. Genomic DNA was isolated from each sorted fraction and quantified by UV absorbance on a Nanodrop 2000c. This clone was counted only a few times. This receptor's antigen is unknown. One base away there is no much larger clone; base qualities are not given. V loses 3 bases of germline sequence and J loses 10 bases, and the interval between the two ends is 7 bases. CDR1 and CDR2 (SGHAT, FQNNGV) derive from the germline V gene. The CDR3 has 11 amino acids, counting the end cysteine and phenylalanine. Kept here is only the CDR3 DNA, which spans 33 bases and is read in frame from base 1.

Overall study outcomes, separate from this receptor: Because the study included only a small number of donors, the genetic and exposure-history diversity represented was limited. Naive subsets generally had larger estimated clonotype richness than memory subsets. Pairwise subsampling led to the expectation that sequencing depth would affect the degree of clonotype sharing among donors. When a handful of donors were compared, the shared fraction of clonotypes was around 4.6% for naive CD4, approximately 3.5% for naive CD8, 2% to 2.5% for memory CD4, and less than 0.5% for memory CD8. Even with the large sequencing depth, rarefaction of the sorted-subset datasets indicated that sequencing was incomplete. Sampling was restricted to blood, and TCR repertoires in tissue are likely to differ from TCR repertoires in blood. Clonotypes shared by all four sorted-subset donors showed higher generation probabilities than non-shared clonotypes.

Using the deep immunoSEQ assay, multiplex PCR amplified TCR CDR3 regions from genomic DNA. Genomic DNA extracted from each cell subset was distributed evenly over all wells of several immunoSEQ 96-well plates, and each plate served as one replicate. For sorted subsets, around 200 ng genomic DNA, equal to about 30,000 T cell genomes, was loaded into each replicate PCR. Purified libraries were measured with a Qubit 3.0 fluorometer, size-checked on a Bioanalyzer 2100, and measured again with the KAPA Library Quantification kit. A separate single-read 150-cycle Illumina NextSeq 550 flow cell was used to sequence each immunoSEQ 96-well plate. The authors' analysis ran thus. The immunoSEQ output contained only junctional sequences without quality scores, so filtering could not match that applied to full-length reads. Sequences were annotated with PyIR, a Python wrapper for IgBLAST v1.9, and V/J genes and CDR3 were assigned using IMGT germline references. Reads with weak V/J assignments (E-value above 1e-6), missing CDR3, stop codons, out-of-frame junctions, or ambiguous translated residues were removed. V3J clonotypes were defined by identical inferred V gene, J gene, and CDR3 amino acid sequence. The percentage overlap between two repertoires was calculated by dividing the number of shared unique clonotypes by the size of the smaller repertoire. Richness of each repertoire was evaluated using RTK rarefaction, the Chao1 estimator, and Recon v2.1 estimates of unobserved clonotypes. Generation probabilities were computed with OLGA for all TCRbeta clonotypes obtained by the gDNA method from a few donors. Drawn from immuneACCESS, this table holds only the in-frame rearrangements with V and J called that TCRdb kept. Clones are partly lost; checked studies trace under half to an unresolved V gene and leave the rest unexplained. V and J calls plus clone size are reproduced from that table; the DNA served to infer D and trimming. In this sample the table shows about 820,000 clones, roughly 92% of which occur a single time. 24% of the sample comes from the top ten.

The sample taken for sequencing was naive CD8+ T cells sorted from blood. The cell subset or site label corresponds to: CD45RA+CCR7+. The V and J segments used are TRBV11-2 and TRBJ2-1; confidence is insufficient to name the D gene. The sequence derives from a man aged 30 to 45 in good health. This receptor carries the CDR3 CASSFNQEQFF. The base sequence is TGTGCCAGCAGCTTCAACCAAGAGCAGTTCTTC.